This TCR beta chain was identified during a study of blood T cell repertoires in COVID-19. Across the study: PBMCs, B-cell-depleted T cells, or T cells were the source of the cDNA or gDNA that made up the material.

As handled by the study authors: Cell counts per sample came from amplifying reference gene primers. TCRdb keeps only in-frame clones here, not all; method: immunoSEQ multiplex PCR. D and trimming were read from the DNA, whereas the V and J calls and clone size are those reported in that table. The table records about 500,000 clones, approximately 90% of them present only once. Trimming took off 0 bases at V and 2 bases at J, with 15 bases between the two ends. The CDR3 runs 17 residues. Germline V gene sequence: CDR1 MGHRA, CDR2 YSYEKL. The receptor was derived from a woman between 18 and 30 years old who had recovered from COVID-19. V gene TRBV4-1 combines with J gene TRBJ2-3; tentatively, D is TRBD1 (6 bases). The sample consisted of PBMCs or T cells enriched from blood (not recorded which). CDR3 amino acids: CASSQDIYRVDTDTQYF. Written as DNA, the CDR3 is TGCGCCAGCAGCCAAGATATATACAGGGTGGACACAGATACGCAGTATTTT.